This paragraph covers one T cell receptor beta chain sequence. TCRdb's table, derived via immunoSEQ multiplex PCR, lists solely in-frame clones and lacks some. The data contain over 400,000 clones, roughly 89% of them singletons. These data come from a study of blood T cell repertoires in COVID-19. The sample consisted of peripheral blood. This clonotype was sampled from a woman aged 45-65 years with COVID-19, enrolled during active disease.

DNA of the CDR3: TGTGCCAGCAGCTTGGAAGGACGGCGGGATGAAAAACTGTTTTTT. The encoded protein is CASSLEGRRDEKLFF. The V gene is TRBV5-4, the J gene TRBJ1-4, with unresolved D. Germline V gene sequence: CDR1 SGHNT, CDR2 YYREEE (reference sequence). The CDR3 spans 15 residues. V lost 0 bases and J 6 bases, leaving 12 bases between the germline ends. Full variable domain (remainder filled in from reference TRBV5-4 and TRBJ1-4): ETGVTQSPTHLIKTRGQQVTLRCSSQSGHNTVSWYQQALGQGPQFIFQYYREEENGRGNFPPRFSGLQFPNYSSELNVNALELDDSALYLCASSLEGRRDEKLFFGSGTQLSVL.